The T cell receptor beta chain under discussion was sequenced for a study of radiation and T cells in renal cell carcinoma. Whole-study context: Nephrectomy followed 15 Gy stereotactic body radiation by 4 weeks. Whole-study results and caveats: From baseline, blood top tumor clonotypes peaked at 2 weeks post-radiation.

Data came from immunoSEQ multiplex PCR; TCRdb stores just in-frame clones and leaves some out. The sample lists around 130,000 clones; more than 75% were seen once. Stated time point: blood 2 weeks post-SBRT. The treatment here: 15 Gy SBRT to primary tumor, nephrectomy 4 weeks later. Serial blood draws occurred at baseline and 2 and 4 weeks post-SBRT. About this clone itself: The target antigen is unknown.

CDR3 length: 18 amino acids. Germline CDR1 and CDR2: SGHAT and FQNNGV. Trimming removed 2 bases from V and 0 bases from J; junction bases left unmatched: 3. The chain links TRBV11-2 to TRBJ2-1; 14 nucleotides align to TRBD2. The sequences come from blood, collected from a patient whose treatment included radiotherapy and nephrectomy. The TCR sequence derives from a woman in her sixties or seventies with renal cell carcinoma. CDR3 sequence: CASSLRLAGGNSYNEQFF. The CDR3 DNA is TGTGCCAGCAGCTTAAGACTAGCGGGGGGGAACTCCTACAATGAGCAGTTCTTC.